This note documents a single TCR beta chain sequence. Its matching antigen is unknown. The sample comes from a study of cytomegalovirus exposure and HLA in healthy donors. The PCR contained 60 Vbeta and 13 Jbeta primers. The assay was immunoSEQ multiplex PCR, and TCRdb's table has in-frame clones only and misses some. This table has some 190,000 clones, over 65% appearing once. Whole-study findings and limits: The presence/absence work took it that sequencing depth was about the same across donors.

V lost 3 bases to trimming and J lost 2 bases, with 10 bases between them. The germline gives CDR1 SGHAT, CDR2 FQDESV (reference sequence). The CDR3 spans 14 residues. This TCR was sampled from a man aged 18 to 30 in good health and CMV-seronegative. Sequencing input: PBMCs. V and J are TRBV11-1 and TRBJ1-2, with a possible D match to TRBD1 (5 bases). The CDR3 DNA reads TGTGCCAGCAGCTTGGGGGGGTCCAACTATGGCTACACCTTC. It codes for CASSLGGSNYGYTF.